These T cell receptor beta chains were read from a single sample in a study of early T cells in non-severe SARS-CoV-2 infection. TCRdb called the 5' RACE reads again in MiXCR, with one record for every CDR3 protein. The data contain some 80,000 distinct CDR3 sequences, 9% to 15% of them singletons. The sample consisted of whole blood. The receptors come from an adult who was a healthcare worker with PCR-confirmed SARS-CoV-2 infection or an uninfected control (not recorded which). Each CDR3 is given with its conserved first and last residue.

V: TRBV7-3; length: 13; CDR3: CASSSDSLAPQYF
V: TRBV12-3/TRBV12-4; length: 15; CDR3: CASSLSGPTYNEQFF
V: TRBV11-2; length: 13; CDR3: CASSPPGLNEQFF
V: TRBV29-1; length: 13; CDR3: CSVWTGEGYGYTF
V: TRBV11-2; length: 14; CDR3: CASSQRLDAYEQYF
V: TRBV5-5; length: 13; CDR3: CASSFDRSYGYTF
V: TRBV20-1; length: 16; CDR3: CSASREWEGSSYEQYF
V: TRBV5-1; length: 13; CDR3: CASRGILNYGYTF
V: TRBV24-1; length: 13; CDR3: CATKGGVAGEQFF
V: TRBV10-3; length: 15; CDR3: CAISEPRTGEETQYF
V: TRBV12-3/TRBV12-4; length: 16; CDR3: CASSSPGSLWSYGYTF
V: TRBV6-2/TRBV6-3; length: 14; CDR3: CASSRDANTGELFF
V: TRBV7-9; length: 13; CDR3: CASTTAFKDSYTF
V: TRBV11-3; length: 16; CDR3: CASSLAGTVSTGELFF
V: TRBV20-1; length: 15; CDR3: CSAGRTSGRIYEQYF
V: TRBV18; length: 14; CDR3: CASSPSTDYNEQFF